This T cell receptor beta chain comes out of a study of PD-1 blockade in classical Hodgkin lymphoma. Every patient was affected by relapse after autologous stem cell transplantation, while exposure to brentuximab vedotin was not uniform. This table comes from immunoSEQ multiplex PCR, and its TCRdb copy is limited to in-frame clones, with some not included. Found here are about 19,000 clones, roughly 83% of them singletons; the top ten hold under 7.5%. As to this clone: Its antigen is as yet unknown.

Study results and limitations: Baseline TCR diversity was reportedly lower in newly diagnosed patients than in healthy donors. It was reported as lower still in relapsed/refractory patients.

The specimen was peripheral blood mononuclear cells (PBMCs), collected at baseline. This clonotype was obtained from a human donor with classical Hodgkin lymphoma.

This CDR3 reads CASSLAENEQFF. The CDR3 DNA reads as TGTGCCAGCAGCTTAGCAGAGAATGAGCAGTTCTTC. The V and J genes are TRBV11-2 and TRBJ2-1; no firm D call. The CDR3 consists of 12 residues. The germline CDR1 and CDR2 sequences are SGHAT and FQNNGV. Trimming pared 1 base from V and 7 bases from J, leaving 5 bases between.